What follows are 9 T cell receptor beta chains derived from one specimen sequenced in a study of CD8 T cells in Susac syndrome. RNA, at about 0.45 to 1 ug, was reverse transcribed with random hexamers. TCRdb re-analysed the immunoSEQ multiplex PCR reads in MiXCR, keeping a single row per CDR3 protein. The repertoire has hundreds of thousands of distinct CDR3 sequences, 75% to 90% of them found once; the top ten carry less than 0.2%. Sequencing input: CD8+ T cells from PBMCs. The source is a human donor with multiple sclerosis.

CDR3 nucleotide sequence: TGTGCCACCTCGCTTCGGGGGGCCCTTAGGTCCCAGTACTTC. Its translation: CATSLRGALRSQYF. The V and J genes are TRBV3-1 and TRBJ2-5, with TRBD2 as a possible D gene (7 bases). CDR1 is LGHDT and CDR2 is YNNKEL in the germline V gene (reference sequence). This CDR3 has 14 amino acids. V was clipped by 10 bases and J by 9 bases, with 24 bases between them.

On this clonotype itself: The CDR3 does not end in the conserved phenylalanine or tryptophan, so this is likely a read error. J is TRBJ2-7 and V is TRBV18; D possibly corresponds to TRBD2 (6 bases). Germline CDR1 and CDR2: KGHSH and LQKENI. V was cut by 5 bases and J by 1 base, with 12 bases left in between. This CDR3 has 14 residues. CDR3 DNA sequence: TGTGCCAGCTCATTGACTAGTGGGTCCTACGAGCAGTACTCC. This gives the protein CASSLTSGSYEQYS.

The chain has TRBV6-6 and TRBJ2-1; 10 positions match TRBD2. The CDR3 loop spans 14 amino acids. CDR1 MNHNY and CDR2 SVGAGI come from the germline V gene (reference sequence). Unmatched junction bases numbered 1, after V lost 4 bases and J lost 4 bases. For the CDR3, the DNA is TGTGCCAGCAGTTCACTAGCGGGGTACAATGAGCAGTTCTTC. Its translation is CASSSLAGYNEQFF.

The rearrangement joins TRBV4-2 to TRBJ2-2; 12 bases are a match to TRBD2. The CDR3 consists of 18 residues. The V segment lost 1 base and the J segment 4 bases; nucleotides outside the gene matches: 7. From germline, CDR1 is LGHNA and CDR2 YNFKEQ. CDR3 in DNA: TGTGCCAGCAGCCAAGGACTAGCGGGGGCCGAGGGCACCGGGGAGCTGTTTTTT. The encoded protein is CASSQGLAGAEGTGELFF.

This chain connects TRBV1 to TRBJ1-5. TRBV1 counts as a pseudogene. The CDR3 is made up of 12 amino acids. Here the CDR3 DNA reads TGCACCAGCATTTATGGCTATCAGCCCCAGCATTTT. Translating gives CTSIYGYQPQHF.

V and J are TRBV4-2 and TRBJ2-2; D is ambiguous. The CDR3 covers 17 residues. V lost 4 bases to trimming and J lost 6 bases, with 21 bases between them. Germline CDR1 is LGHNA and CDR2 is YNFKEQ. The CDR3 loop is CASSLMGPLTVAGELFF. The CDR3 nucleotides are TGTGCCAGCAGCCTAATGGGCCCTTTAACGGTGGCCGGGGAGCTGTTTTTT.

The chain couples TRBV28 to TRBJ2-1, with D possibly matching TRBD2 (5 bases). CDR3 size: 16 residues. The germline V and J ends were trimmed by 6 bases and 0 bases, with 15 bases remaining between them. The germline V gene encodes CDR1 MDHEN and CDR2 SYDVKM. Written as DNA, the CDR3 is TGTGCCAGCAGGGCCGAGGGCATCACCTCCTACAATGAGCAGTTCTTC. Protein product: CASRAEGITSYNEQFF.

The chain carries TRBV6-1 and TRBJ2-3; 9 nucleotides agree with TRBD2. The CDR3 has 16 residues. Germline V gene lookup returns CDR1 MNHNS and CDR2 SASEGT. J was trimmed by 3 bases and V by 5 bases; bases with no gene match: 9. CDR3 residues: CASSRSGSILTDTQYF. The CDR3, as DNA: TGTGCCAGCAGTCGTAGCGGGAGTATCTTAACAGATACGCAGTATTTT.

This clonotype was found a few times. The chain joins TRBV5-6 to TRBJ2-1; 8 nucleotides agree with TRBD1. Germline loops: CDR1 SGHDT, CDR2 YYEEEE. This CDR3 is built from 14 residues. V trimming: 0 bases; J trimming: 4 bases; junction bases outside the gene matches: 0. Here the CDR3 reads CASSLGTGYNEQFF. CDR3 bases: TGTGCCAGCAGCTTGGGGACAGGGTACAATGAGCAGTTCTTC. The whole variable domain, filled in from reference TRBV5-6 and TRBJ2-1, reads DAGVTQSPTHLIKTRGQQVTLRCSPKSGHDTVSWYQQALGQGPQFIFQYYEEEERQRGNFPDRFSGHQFPNYSSELNVNALLLGDSALYLCASSLGTGYNEQFFGPGTRLTVL.